These T cell receptor beta chains were read from a single sample in a study of molecular identifiers for immune sequencing clone quantification. One entry per CDR3 protein, called by TCRdb with MiXCR from the PCR reads. Here the sample spans over 550,000 distinct CDR3 sequences, about 25% being singletons. The specimen was naive CD8+ T cells from blood, with Jurkat cell RNA spiked in. The receptor source for this set is a human donor in good health. Some libraries in this study had Jurkat cell RNA spiked in. The CDR3 runs from the conserved cysteine through the conserved F or W. The order of the fields is J gene, D gene, CDR3 length, clone size, V gene, CDR3 protein, CDR3 DNA. D genes are given only for firm matches. The listing skips clone size in some rows; elsewhere it reads once, few, many or a size class.

TRBJ2-7 - 16 - TRBV1 CTSSQEERTSSYEQYF TGCACCAGCAGCCAAGAAGAGCGGACCAGCTCCTACGAGCAGTACTTC
TRBJ2-7 TRBD1 13 few TRBV20-1 CSAADRTSYEQYF TGCAGTGCCGCGGACAGGACCTCCTACGAGCAGTACTTC
TRBJ2-7 - 16 - TRBV27 CASSLAGSTRSYEQYF TGTGCCAGCAGTTTAGCGGGGTCGACCCGCTCCTACGAGCAGTACTTC
TRBJ1-1 - 13 many TRBV9 CASSTPGITEAFF TGTGCCAGCAGCACCCCAGGGATAACTGAAGCTTTCTTT
TRBJ2-1 TRBD2 16 many TRBV7-9 CASSPSSGKTYNEQFF TGTGCCAGCAGCCCCTCTAGCGGGAAGACCTACAATGAGCAGTTCTTC
TRBJ2-1 - 14 few TRBV6-1 CASTRLGVLDEQFF TGTGCCAGCACCCGGCTCGGGGTTCTGGATGAGCAGTTCTTC
TRBJ2-3 - 13 many TRBV27 CASTHPGSDTQYF TGTGCCAGCACCCACCCGGGGAGTGATACGCAGTATTTT
TRBJ2-3 TRBD1 15 many TRBV2 CGLTPWDRGQDTQYF TGTGGATTAACACCGTGGGACAGGGGGCAAGATACGCAGTATTTT
TRBJ1-4 - 16 many TRBV4-3 CASSQDFPTGGEKLFF TGCGCCAGCAGCCAAGATTTCCCTACGGGAGGGGAAAAACTGTTTTTT
TRBJ2-3 - 16 many TRBV7-9 CASSSLTDRLTDTQYF TGTGCCAGCAGCTCTCTGACGGATAGACTCACAGATACGCAGTATTTT
TRBJ2-3 - 15 many TRBV11-2 CASSLAQPSMTAQYF TGTGCCAGCAGCTTAGCTCAGCCCTCCATGACGGCGCAGTATTTT
TRBJ2-5 TRBD1 15 - TRBV20-1 CSARDETGGRNAQNF TGCAGTGCTAGAGATGAGACAGGGGGCCGAAACGCCCAGAACTTC
TRBJ1-1 - 13 few TRBV11-2 CASSLNDPTEAFF TGTGCCAGCAGCCTTAATGACCCCACTGAAGCTTTCTTT
TRBJ1-1 - 15 - TRBV15 CATSRDTLDNTEAFF TGTGCCACCAGCAGAGATACCTTGGACAACACTGAAGCTTTCTTT
TRBJ2-1 TRBD2 14 few TRBV12-3/TRBV12-4 CASSPSGGGDEQFF TGTGCCAGCAGCCCTAGCGGGGGGGGGGATGAGCAGTTCTTC
TRBJ2-5 - 17 - TRBV19 CASSIGGAGGYKETQYF TGTGCCAGTAGTATAGGAGGGGCGGGCGGCTACAAAGAGACCCAGTACTTC
TRBJ2-7 TRBD1 15 few TRBV20-1 CSAEKQGLSSYEQYF TGCAGTGCTGAAAAACAGGGGTTGAGCTCCTACGAGCAGTACTTC
TRBJ2-5 TRBD2 12 many TRBV5-1 CASAGGQETQYF TGCGCCAGCGCCGGGGGGCAAGAGACCCAGTACTTC
TRBJ1-5 - 16 few TRBV6-1 CASSEARVGGNQPQHF TGTGCCAGCAGTGAAGCGCGAGTAGGGGGTAATCAGCCCCAGCATTTT
TRBJ2-3 - 13 - TRBV11-1 CASRSLYGGTQYF TGTGCCAGCAGATCCCTTTACGGAGGTACGCAGTATTTT
TRBJ2-7 TRBD1 16 - TRBV11-2 CASSLLTGVYTYEQYF TGTGCCAGCAGCTTATTGACAGGGGTCTATACCTACGAGCAGTACTTC
TRBJ2-7 - 16 many TRBV5-5 CASSLEVHPEMYEQYF TGTGCCAGCAGCTTGGAAGTGCACCCGGAGATGTACGAGCAGTACTTC
TRBJ2-7 - 12 many TRBV29-1 CSVGPTRVEQYF TGCAGCGTGGGACCAACGAGGGTCGAGCAGTACTTC
TRBJ2-7 TRBD1 17 - TRBV5-8 CASSRTRQGTYSYEQYF TGTGCCAGCTCCCGGACGAGACAGGGAACCTATTCCTACGAGCAGTACTTC
TRBJ2-5 - 13 many TRBV2 CATEVEGRETQYF TGTGCCACCGAGGTGGAAGGGAGGGAGACCCAGTACTTC
TRBJ2-1 - 15 - TRBV4-3 CASSPGAQVVNEQFF TGCGCCAGCAGCCCTGGGGCCCAAGTTGTCAATGAGCAGTTCTTC
TRBJ2-5 - 15 - TRBV30 CAWSLRVVIQETQYF TGTGCCTGGAGTCTTCGGGTCGTTATCCAAGAGACCCAGTACTTC
TRBJ1-5 - 12 many TRBV7-4 CASSHSNQPQHF TGTGCCAGCAGCCATAGCAATCAGCCCCAGCATTTT
TRBJ2-7 - 15 many TRBV4-3 CASSQVAGPLREQYF TGCGCCAGCAGCCAGGTCGCAGGGCCCCTGAGGGAGCAGTACTTC
TRBJ2-2 - 13 - TRBV6-2/TRBV6-3 CASTDWEAGELFF TGTGCCAGCACTGATTGGGAAGCCGGGGAGCTGTTTTTT
TRBJ2-2 - 17 - TRBV7-6 CATRDRGIGGGAGELFF TGTGCCACCCGCGACAGGGGGATCGGCGGGGGGGCCGGGGAGCTGTTTTTT
TRBJ1-1 - 13 - TRBV6-2/TRBV6-3 CARSLTANTEAFF TGTGCCCGCAGCCTTACAGCGAACACTGAAGCTTTCTTT
TRBJ1-1 - 15 few TRBV4-3 CASSQDHGVDTEAFF TGCGCCAGCAGCCAAGATCATGGGGTTGACACTGAAGCTTTCTTT
TRBJ2-3 TRBD2 16 once TRBV20-1 CSAREGLAGPPAPQSF TGCAGTGCTAGAGAGGGACTAGCGGGTCCCCCCGCTCCGCAGTCTTTT
TRBJ1-1 - 14 many TRBV9 CASSGPNMNTEAFF TGTGCCAGCAGCGGACCCAATATGAACACTGAAGCTTTCTTT
TRBJ2-6 - 15 many TRBV4-1 CASSQPLSGANVLTF TGCGCCAGCAGCCAGCCGCTCTCTGGGGCCAACGTCCTGACTTTC
TRBJ2-5 - 13 few TRBV4-3 CASSQEGSETQYF TGCGCCAGCAGCCAAGAAGGTTCTGAGACCCAGTACTTC
TRBJ2-5 - 16 - TRBV7-3 CASSPTGAFHQETQYF TGTGCCAGCAGCCCAACAGGAGCCTTCCACCAAGAGACCCAGTACTTC
TRBJ2-7 - 13 few TRBV9 CASSPALTYEQYF TGTGCCAGCAGCCCAGCTCTGACCTACGAGCAGTACTTC
TRBJ1-5 - 16 - TRBV12-5 CASGLPGPFVPQPQHF TGTGCTAGTGGTTTACCGGGACCGTTTGTACCACAGCCCCAGCATTTT
TRBJ2-7 - 14 - TRBV30 CVWREVQGLYEQYF TGTGTCTGGAGAGAAGTACAGGGCCTCTACGAGCAGTACTTC
TRBJ2-2 - 15 - TRBV5-3 CASSPGPTPTGKLFF TGTGCCAGCAGCCCGGGGCCCACGCCCACCGGGAAGCTGTTTTTT
TRBJ2-5 - 14 many TRBV30 CAWSESEYQETQYF TGTGCCTGGAGTGAGTCGGAATACCAAGAGACCCAGTACTTC
TRBJ1-2 TRBD1 15 few TRBV28 CASSGDKGAGYGYTF TGTGCCAGCAGTGGGGACAAGGGGGCCGGCTATGGCTACACCTTC
TRBJ2-1 - 15 many TRBV19 CASSLDSPAYNEQFF TGTGCCAGTAGTTTGGACTCGCCCGCCTACAATGAGCAGTTCTTC
TRBJ2-4 TRBD2 17 - TRBV29-1 CSVAGSVAGGDGNIQYF TGCAGCGTTGCTGGTTCGGTAGCGGGAGGGGATGGAAACATTCAGTACTTC
TRBJ2-7 TRBD1 14 - TRBV4-1 CASSPPDRVVEQYF TGCGCCAGCAGCCCCCCGGACAGGGTAGTCGAGCAGTACTTC
TRBJ1-2 TRBD1 15 few TRBV20-1 CSARPDRRKNYGYTF TGCAGTGCTAGACCGGACAGGAGGAAAAACTATGGCTACACCTTC
TRBJ2-7 - 14 many TRBV6-2/TRBV6-3 CASSYQGPGDEQYF TGTGCCAGCAGTTACCAGGGGCCTGGCGACGAGCAGTACTTC
TRBJ2-5 - 13 - TRBV20-1 CSARTSGGYVQYF TGCAGTGCTAGAACCAGCGGAGGATACGTCCAGTACTTC
TRBJ2-7 TRBD1 14 many TRBV6-2/TRBV6-3 CASSDRGYSYEQYF TGTGCCAGCAGCGACAGGGGGTATTCCTACGAGCAGTACTTC
TRBJ2-3 TRBD1 16 - TRBV7-9 CASSPPVGQGTDTQYF TGTGCCAGCAGCCCTCCGGTGGGACAGGGCACAGATACGCAGTATTTT
TRBJ2-5 TRBD1 16 - TRBV20-1 CSARDGQGTYQETQYF TGCAGTGCTAGAGACGGACAGGGGACGTACCAAGAGACCCAGTACTTC